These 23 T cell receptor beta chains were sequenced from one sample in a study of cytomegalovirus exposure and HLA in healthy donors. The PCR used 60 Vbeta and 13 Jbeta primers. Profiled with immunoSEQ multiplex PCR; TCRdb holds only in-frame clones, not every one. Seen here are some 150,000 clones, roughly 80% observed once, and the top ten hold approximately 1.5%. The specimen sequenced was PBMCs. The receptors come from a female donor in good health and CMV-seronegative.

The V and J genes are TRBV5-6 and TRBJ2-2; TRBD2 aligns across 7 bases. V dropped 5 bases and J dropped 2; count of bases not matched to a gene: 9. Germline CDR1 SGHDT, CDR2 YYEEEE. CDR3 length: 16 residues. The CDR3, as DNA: TGTGCCAGCAGGTTAGGGTCGGGGGGAAACACCGGGGAGCTGTTTTTT. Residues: CASRLGSGGNTGELFF.

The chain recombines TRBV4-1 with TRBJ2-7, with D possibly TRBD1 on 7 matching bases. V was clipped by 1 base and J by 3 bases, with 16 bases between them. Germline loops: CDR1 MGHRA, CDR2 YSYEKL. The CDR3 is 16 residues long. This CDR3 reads CASSQVETGRIYEQYF. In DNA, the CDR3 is TGCGCCAGCAGCCAAGTAGAGACAGGGAGGATCTACGAGCAGTACTTC.

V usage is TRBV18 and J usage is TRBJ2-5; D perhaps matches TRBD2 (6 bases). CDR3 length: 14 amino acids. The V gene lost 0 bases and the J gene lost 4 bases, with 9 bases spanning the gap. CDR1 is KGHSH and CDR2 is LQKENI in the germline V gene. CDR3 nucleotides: TGTGCCAGCTCACCACCGGGGCGGGGAGAGACCCAGTACTTC. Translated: CASSPPGRGETQYF.

DNA for the CDR3: TGTGCCCGTTCCGGAATAGTTCCGCATCAGGATTCACCCCTCCACTTT. It translates to CARSGIVPHQDSPLHF. The chain combines TRBV11-3 with TRBJ1-6; unclear D gene. Looked up from germline, CDR1 is SGHNT and CDR2 is YENEEA. This CDR3 is built from 16 residues. The V gene lost 11 bases and the J gene lost 8 bases, with 25 bases spanning the gap.

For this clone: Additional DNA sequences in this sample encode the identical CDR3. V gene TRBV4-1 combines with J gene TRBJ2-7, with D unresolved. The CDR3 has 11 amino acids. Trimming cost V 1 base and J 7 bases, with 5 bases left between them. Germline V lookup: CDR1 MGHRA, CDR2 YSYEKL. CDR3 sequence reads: CASSQGREQYF. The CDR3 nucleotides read TGCGCCAGCAGCCAAGGTCGGGAGCAGTACTTC.

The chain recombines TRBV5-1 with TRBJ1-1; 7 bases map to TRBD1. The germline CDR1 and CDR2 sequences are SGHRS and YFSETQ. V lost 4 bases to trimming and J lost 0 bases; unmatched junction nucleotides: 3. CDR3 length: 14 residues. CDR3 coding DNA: TGCGCCAGCAGCAAGGGACAGTTGAACACTGAAGCTTTCTTT. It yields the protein CASSKGQLNTEAFF.

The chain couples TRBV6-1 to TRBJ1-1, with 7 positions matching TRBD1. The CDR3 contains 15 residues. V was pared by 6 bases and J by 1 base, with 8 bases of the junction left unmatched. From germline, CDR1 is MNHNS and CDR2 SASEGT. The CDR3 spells CASRRNRGRNTEAFF. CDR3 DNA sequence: TGTGCCAGCAGAAGGAACAGGGGCAGGAACACTGAAGCTTTCTTT.

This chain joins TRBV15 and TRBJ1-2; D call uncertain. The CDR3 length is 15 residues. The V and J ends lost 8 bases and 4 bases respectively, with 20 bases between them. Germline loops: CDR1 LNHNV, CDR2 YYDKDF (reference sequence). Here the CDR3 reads CATRVAPQIAYGYTF. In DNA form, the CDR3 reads TGTGCCACCCGCGTGGCTCCCCAAATAGCCTATGGCTACACCTTC. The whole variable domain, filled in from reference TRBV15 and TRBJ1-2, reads DAMVIQNPRYQVTQFGKPVTLSCSQTLNHNVMYWYQQKSSQAPKLLFHYYDKDFNNEADTPDNFQSRRPNTSFCFLDIRSPGLGDTAMYLCATRVAPQIAYGYTFGSGTRLTVV.

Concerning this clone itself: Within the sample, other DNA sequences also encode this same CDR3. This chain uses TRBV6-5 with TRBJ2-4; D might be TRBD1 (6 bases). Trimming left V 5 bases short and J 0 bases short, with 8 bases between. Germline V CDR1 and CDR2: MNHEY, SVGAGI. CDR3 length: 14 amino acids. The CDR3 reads CASSLQGAKNIQYF. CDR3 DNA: TGTGCCAGCAGTCTACAGGGAGCCAAAAACATTCAGTACTTC.

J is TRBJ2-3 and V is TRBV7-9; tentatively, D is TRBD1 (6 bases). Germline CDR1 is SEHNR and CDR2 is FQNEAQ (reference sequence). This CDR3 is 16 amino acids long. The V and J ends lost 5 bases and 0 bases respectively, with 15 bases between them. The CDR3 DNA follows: TGTGCCAGCAGCACGACCGGGACAACTAGCACAGATACGCAGTATTTT. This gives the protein CASSTTGTTSTDTQYF.

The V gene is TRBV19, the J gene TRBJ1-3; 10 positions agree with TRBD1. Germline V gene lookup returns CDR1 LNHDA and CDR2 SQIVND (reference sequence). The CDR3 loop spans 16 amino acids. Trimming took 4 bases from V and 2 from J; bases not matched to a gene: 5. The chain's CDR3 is CASSTTGTGAGNTIYF. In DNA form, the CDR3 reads TGTGCCAGTAGTACCACCGGGACAGGGGCTGGAAACACCATATATTTT.

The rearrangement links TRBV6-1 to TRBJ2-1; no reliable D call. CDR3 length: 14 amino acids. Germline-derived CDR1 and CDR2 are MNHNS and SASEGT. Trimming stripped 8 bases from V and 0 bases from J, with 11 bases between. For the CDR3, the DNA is TGTGCCAGCCAATCGAGGAGCTCCTACAATGAGCAGTTCTTC. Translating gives CASQSRSSYNEQFF.

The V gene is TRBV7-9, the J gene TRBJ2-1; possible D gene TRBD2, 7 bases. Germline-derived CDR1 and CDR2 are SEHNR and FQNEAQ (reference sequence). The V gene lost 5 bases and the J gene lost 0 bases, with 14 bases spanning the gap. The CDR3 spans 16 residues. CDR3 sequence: CASSGQRGSSYNEQFF. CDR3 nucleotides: TGTGCCAGCAGCGGACAGCGGGGAAGCTCCTACAATGAGCAGTTCTTC.

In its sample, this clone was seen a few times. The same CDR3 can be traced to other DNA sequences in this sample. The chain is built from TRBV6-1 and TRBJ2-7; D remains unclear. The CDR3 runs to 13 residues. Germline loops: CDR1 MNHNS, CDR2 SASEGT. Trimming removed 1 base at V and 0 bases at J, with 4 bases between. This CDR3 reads CASSEGSSYEQYF. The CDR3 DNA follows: TGTGCCAGCAGTGAAGGGAGCTCCTACGAGCAGTACTTC.

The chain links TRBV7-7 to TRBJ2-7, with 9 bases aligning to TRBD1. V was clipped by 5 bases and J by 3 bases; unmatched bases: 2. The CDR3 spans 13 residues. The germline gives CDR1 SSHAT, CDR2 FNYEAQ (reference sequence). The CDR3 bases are TGTGCCAGCAGCCCGGGACAGGGCTACGAGCAGTACTTC. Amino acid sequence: CASSPGQGYEQYF.

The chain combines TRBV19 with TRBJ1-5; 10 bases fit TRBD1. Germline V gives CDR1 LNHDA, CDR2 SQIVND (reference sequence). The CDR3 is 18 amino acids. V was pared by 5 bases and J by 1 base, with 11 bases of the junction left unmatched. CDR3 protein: CASSSPGTGDGSNQPQHF. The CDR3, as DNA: TGTGCCAGTAGTTCGCCTGGGACAGGGGACGGCAGCAATCAGCCCCAGCATTTT.

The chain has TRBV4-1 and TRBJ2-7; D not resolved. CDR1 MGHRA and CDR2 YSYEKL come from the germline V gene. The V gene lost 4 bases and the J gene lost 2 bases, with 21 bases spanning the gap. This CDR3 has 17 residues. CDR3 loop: CASSPITPPPPTYEQYF. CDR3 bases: TGCGCCAGCAGCCCCATCACACCACCCCCCCCGACCTACGAGCAGTACTTC.

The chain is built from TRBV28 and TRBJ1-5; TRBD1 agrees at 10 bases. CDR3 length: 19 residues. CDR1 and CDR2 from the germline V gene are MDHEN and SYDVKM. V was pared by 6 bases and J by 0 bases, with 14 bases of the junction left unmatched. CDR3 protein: CASSPSGTGVFYSNQPQHF. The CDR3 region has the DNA TGTGCCAGCAGCCCGTCCGGGACAGGGGTTTTCTATAGCAATCAGCCCCAGCATTTT.

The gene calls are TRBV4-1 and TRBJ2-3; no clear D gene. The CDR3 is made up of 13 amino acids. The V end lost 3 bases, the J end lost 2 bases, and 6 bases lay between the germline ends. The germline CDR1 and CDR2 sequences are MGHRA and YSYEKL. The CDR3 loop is CASSQPLTDTQYF. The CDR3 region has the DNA TGCGCCAGCAGCCAGCCACTCACAGATACGCAGTATTTT.

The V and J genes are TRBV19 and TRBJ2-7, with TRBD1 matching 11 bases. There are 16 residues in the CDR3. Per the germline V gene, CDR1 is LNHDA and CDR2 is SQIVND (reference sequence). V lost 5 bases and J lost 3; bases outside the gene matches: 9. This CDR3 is CASSEGMGTGGYEQYF. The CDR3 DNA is TGTGCCAGTAGTGAGGGAATGGGGACAGGGGGCTACGAGCAGTACTTC. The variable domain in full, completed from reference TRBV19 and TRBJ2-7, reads DGGITQSPKYLFRKEGQNVTLSCEQNLNHDAMYWYRQDPGQGLRLIYYSQIVNDFQKGDIAEGYSVSREKKESFPLTVTSAQKNPTAFYLCASSEGMGTGGYEQYFGPGTRLTVT.

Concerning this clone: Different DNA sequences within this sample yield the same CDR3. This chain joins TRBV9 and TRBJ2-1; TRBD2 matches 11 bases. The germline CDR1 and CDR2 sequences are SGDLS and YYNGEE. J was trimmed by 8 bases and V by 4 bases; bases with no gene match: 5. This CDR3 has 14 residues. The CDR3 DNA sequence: TGTGCCAGCAGCCTGGGGACTAGCGGCGATGAGCAGTTCTTC. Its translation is CASSLGTSGDEQFF.

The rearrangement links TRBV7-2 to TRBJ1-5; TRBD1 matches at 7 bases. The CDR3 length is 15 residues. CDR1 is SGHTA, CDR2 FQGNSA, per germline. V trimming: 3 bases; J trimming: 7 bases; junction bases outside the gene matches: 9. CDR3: CASSFDRVGGQPQHF. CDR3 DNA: TGTGCCAGCAGCTTTGACAGGGTAGGAGGACAGCCCCAGCATTTT.

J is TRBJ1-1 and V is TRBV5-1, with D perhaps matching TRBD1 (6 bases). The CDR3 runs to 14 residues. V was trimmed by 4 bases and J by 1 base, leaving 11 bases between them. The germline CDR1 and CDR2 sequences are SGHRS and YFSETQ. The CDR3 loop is CASSPGQRNTEAFF. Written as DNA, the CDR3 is TGCGCCAGCAGCCCCGGACAGCGGAACACTGAAGCTTTCTTT.